This T cell receptor (beta chain) was found in a study of shared clonotypes between healthy human individuals (dated by TCRdb to 2018 to 2020). Turning to the overall study: A few men and two women, aged 18 to 49 years, made up the cohort. For each donor, CD4 naive and CD4 memory were each given three plates, CD8 naive was given two plates, and CD8 memory was given one plate. To estimate repertoire size and how much clonotypes are shared between individuals, the study performed deep sequencing of blood TCR repertoires from five healthy adults. Libraries were prepared and TCR repertoires were sequenced by different laboratories using diverse techniques, in order to increase sequencing depth and limit assay-specific biases. Per donor, leukapheresis produced somewhere between about 0.94 and 9.5 billion PBMCs.

Using the deep immunoSEQ assay, multiplex PCR amplified TCR CDR3 regions from genomic DNA. Extracted genomic DNA from each cell subset was distributed evenly across all wells of several immunoSEQ 96-well plates, and each plate was treated as a replicate. For sorted subsets, about 0.2 ug genomic DNA, equal to 30,000 to 35,000 T cell genomes, was loaded into each replicate PCR. Purified libraries were measured with a Qubit 3.0 fluorometer, size-checked on a Bioanalyzer 2100, and measured again with the KAPA Library Quantification kit. Each immunoSEQ 96-well plate was sequenced on its own single-read 150-cycle Illumina NextSeq 550 flow cell. On the authors' methods: The immunoSEQ output contained only junctional sequences without quality scores, so filtering could not match that applied to full-length reads. To assign V/J genes and CDR3, sequences were annotated using PyIR, a Python wrapper for IgBLAST v1.9, with IMGT germline references. Reads with weak V/J assignments (E-value above 1e-6), missing CDR3, stop codons, out-of-frame junctions, or ambiguous translated residues were removed. A V3J clonotype was defined by an identical inferred V gene, J gene, and CDR3 amino acid sequence. Percentage overlap between repertoires was calculated by dividing the number of shared unique clonotypes by the size of the smaller repertoire. Three approaches were used to assess repertoire richness: RTK rarefaction, the Chao1 estimator, and Recon v2.1 estimates of unobserved clonotypes. OLGA was used to compute generation probabilities for all TCRbeta clonotypes that the gDNA method yielded from four donors. The immuneACCESS repertoire file appears here via TCRdb, limited to in-frame rearrangements. These files lack a portion of the clones; in checked studies, under half of the deficit traces to unresolved V genes, and the cause of the others is not known. For V, J and clone size, that table is used; D and trimming come from the DNA. The sample includes millions of clones, with approximately 95% observed a single time. About 1.1% of the sample belongs to the ten largest clones.

Looking up the germline V gene yields CDR1 MGHRA and CDR2 YSYEKL. The V and J ends are trimmed by 2 bases and 0 bases, leaving 17 bases between them. From its cysteine to its phenylalanine, the CDR3 spans 17 amino acids. Of all the DNA, just the CDR3 is kept, 51 bases in frame from base 1. The paper's findings and limits, for the study overall: Across a few donors, approximately 5% of naive CD4, approximately 3.6% of naive CD8, around 2.1% of memory CD4, and about 0.44% of memory CD8 clonotypes were shared. Because the study included a small number of donors, the genetic and exposure-history diversity represented was limited. Based on pairwise subsampling, the degree of clonotype sharing among donors was expected to be affected by sequencing depth. Only blood was sampled, and tissue TCR repertoires likely differ from those in blood. Compared with non-shared clonotypes, the clonotypes found in all four sorted-subset donors had higher generation probabilities. Rarefaction of sorted-subset datasets indicated incomplete sequencing despite the large sequencing depth. Larger estimated clonotype richness was generally found for naive subsets than for memory subsets.

CD8 naive samples were obtained by positive selection for CCR7 among CD45RO-negative cells, yielding a CD45RA+CCR7+ population from which TemRA cells were excluded. The donors were healthy, HIV-negative adults who had no recently reported acute infections or vaccinations. Every donor was a Caucasian adult living in Nashville, Tennessee, USA. Blood was collected by leukapheresis, and PBMCs were isolated by Ficoll-Histopaque density gradient centrifugation and then cryopreserved in liquid nitrogen vapor phase. Purity and quantity of every magnetically sorted T cell population were checked by analytical flow cytometry. From each sorted fraction, genomic DNA was isolated and quantified by UV absorbance on a Nanodrop 2000c. About this clone itself: No antigen is known for it. Qualities for individual bases were not recorded, and no much larger clone is one base off.

The receptor's source is a man aged 18 to 30 in good health. The V and J genes are TRBV4-1 and TRBJ2-7; the D element could tentatively be TRBD1 or TRBD2, as 6 bases agree for each. Sequencing was carried out using naive CD8+ T cells sorted from blood. Per the publication, the cell subset or site label means: CD45RA+CCR7+. Read as DNA, the sequence is TGCGCCAGCAGCCAAATATACGGGGGCCCCATCTCCTACGAGCAGTACTTC. This is translated as CASSQIYGGPISYEQYF.